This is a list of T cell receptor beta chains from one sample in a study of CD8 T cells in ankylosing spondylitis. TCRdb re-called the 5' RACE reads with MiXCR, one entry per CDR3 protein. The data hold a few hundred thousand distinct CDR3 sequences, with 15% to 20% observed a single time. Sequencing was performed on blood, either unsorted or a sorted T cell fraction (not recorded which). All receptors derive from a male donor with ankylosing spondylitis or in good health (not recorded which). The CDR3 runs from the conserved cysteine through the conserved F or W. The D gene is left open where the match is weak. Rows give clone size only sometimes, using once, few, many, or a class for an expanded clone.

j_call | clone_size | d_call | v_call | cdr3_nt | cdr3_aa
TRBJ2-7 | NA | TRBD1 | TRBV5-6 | TGTGCCAGCAGCTTGGGGGTTGACAGGGACAACGAGCAGTACTTC | CASSLGVDRDNEQYF
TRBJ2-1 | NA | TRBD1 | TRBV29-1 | TGCAGCGCGACAGGGGGAAGCTCCTACAATGAGCAGTTCTTC | CSATGGSSYNEQFF
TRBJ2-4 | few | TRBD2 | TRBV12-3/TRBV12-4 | TGTGCCAGCAGAAGCGGGAGGGCCCCGATATCGGCCAAAAACATTCAGTACTTC | CASRSGRAPISAKNIQYF
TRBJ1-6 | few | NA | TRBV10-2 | TGCGCCAGCAGTGACTGGGGGAGCTCACCCCTCCACTTT | CASSDWGSSPLHF
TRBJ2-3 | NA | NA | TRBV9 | TGTGCCAGCAGCGGCATGTGGGACGGGGCAAGCACAGATACGCAGTATTTT | CASSGMWDGASTDTQYF
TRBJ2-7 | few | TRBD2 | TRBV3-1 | TGTGCCAGCAGCTTGGACAGGGACCTAGCGGGAGCCCACGAGCAGTACTTC | CASSLDRDLAGAHEQYF
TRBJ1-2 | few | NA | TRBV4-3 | TGCGCCAGCAGCCAAGCGGAGGGAATAAACTATGGCTACACCTTC | CASSQAEGINYGYTF
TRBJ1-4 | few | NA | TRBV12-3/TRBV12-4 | TGTGCCAGCAGTTTTGTTGCAGCAACTAATGAAAAACTGTTTTTT | CASSFVAATNEKLFF
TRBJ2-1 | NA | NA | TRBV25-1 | TGTGCCAGCAGGTCGGGGGTCCCCTACAATGAGCAGTTCTTC | CASRSGVPYNEQFF
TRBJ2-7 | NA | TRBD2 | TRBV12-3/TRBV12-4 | TGTGCCAGCCGCTGGGGATCCGGGACTAGCGGGAATTACCCCTACGAGCAGTACTTC | CASRWGSGTSGNYPYEQYF
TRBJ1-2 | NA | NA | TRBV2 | TGTGCCAAAGAGTGGGTCGGCTACACCTTC | CAKEWVGYTF
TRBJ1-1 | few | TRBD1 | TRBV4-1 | TGCGCCAGCGGACAGGGCGGCACTGAAGCTTTCTTT | CASGQGGTEAFF
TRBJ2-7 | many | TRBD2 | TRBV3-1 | TGTGCCAGCAGCCAAGTCGTAGCGGGTAGCTCCTACGAGCAGTACTTC | CASSQVVAGSSYEQYF